A selection of T cell receptor beta chains follows, all from one sample in a study of blood T cell repertoires in COVID-19. Measured with immunoSEQ multiplex PCR; TCRdb has only the in-frame clones, and not every one. Counted here are 80,000 or so clones, roughly 80% occurring once; the ten biggest clones make up around 5%. Sequenced sample: peripheral blood. The receptor source for this set is a woman in her 70s with acute or convalescent COVID-19. Both conserved end residues are part of each CDR3. A D gene is named only where the DNA matches it firmly. Only part of the rows carry a size: once, few, many, or a class if the clone is expanded.

CDR3 protein: CASRKDSNRNQPQHF; CDR3 DNA: TGTGCCAGTAGAAAGGACAGTAATCGCAATCAGCCCCAGCATTTT; J gene: TRBJ1-5; clone size: .; V gene: TRBV19; D gene: .
CDR3 protein: CASSIGPGLIINQPQHF; CDR3 DNA: TGTGCCAGTAGTATAGGACCAGGCCTGATCATCAATCAGCCCCAGCATTTT; J gene: TRBJ1-5; clone size: .; V gene: TRBV19; D gene: .
CDR3 protein: CASRFVLLASAGETQYF; CDR3 DNA: TGTGCAAGTCGCTTTGTATTACTAGCGTCAGCGGGGGAGACCCAGTACTTC; J gene: TRBJ2-5; clone size: many; V gene: TRBV12-2; D gene: .
CDR3 protein: CASSTGTGSDQPQHF; CDR3 DNA: TGTGCCAGCAGTACCGGGACAGGGTCCGATCAGCCCCAGCATTTT; J gene: TRBJ1-5; clone size: .; V gene: TRBV5-4; D gene: TRBD1
CDR3 protein: CASSQDGPGTNIEAFF; CDR3 DNA: TGTGCCAGCAGCCAAGATGGTCCGGGAACGAACATTGAAGCTTTCTTT; J gene: TRBJ1-1; clone size: .; V gene: TRBV3-1/TRBV3-2; D gene: .
CDR3 protein: CASSVGLNYNEQFF; CDR3 DNA: TGTGCCAGCAGCGTAGGACTAAACTACAATGAGCAGTTCTTC; J gene: TRBJ2-1; clone size: .; V gene: TRBV9; D gene: .
CDR3 protein: CASSPFSSGGENIQYF; CDR3 DNA: TGTGCCAGCTCACCATTTTCTAGCGGGGGGGAGAACATTCAGTACTTC; J gene: TRBJ2-4; clone size: .; V gene: TRBV18; D gene: TRBD2
CDR3 protein: CASRGMDFLRSETQYF; CDR3 DNA: TGTGCCAGCAGGGGGATGGACTTTTTGAGGAGTGAGACCCAGTACTTC; J gene: TRBJ2-5; clone size: .; V gene: TRBV2; D gene: .
CDR3 protein: CASSSGAGELFF; CDR3 DNA: TGTGCCAGCAGCTCCGGGGCCGGGGAGCTGTTTTTT; J gene: TRBJ2-2; clone size: .; V gene: TRBV7-9; D gene: .
CDR3 protein: CASSESRVHRGEQYF; CDR3 DNA: TGTGCCAGCAGTGAATCCCGGGTCCACCGAGGGGAGCAGTACTTC; J gene: TRBJ2-7; clone size: .; V gene: TRBV6-1; D gene: .
CDR3 protein: CASSFLGGEAFF; CDR3 DNA: TGTGCCAGCAGCTTCTTGGGGGGTGAAGCTTTCTTT; J gene: TRBJ1-1; clone size: .; V gene: TRBV5-8; D gene: .
CDR3 protein: CASETGGGVLREQFF; CDR3 DNA: TGTGCCAGCGAAACCGGGGGGGGCGTACTTCGGGAGCAGTTCTTC; J gene: TRBJ2-1; clone size: .; V gene: TRBV27; D gene: TRBD2
CDR3 protein: CASSQVGTVLMNTEAFF; CDR3 DNA: TGTGCCAGCAGCCAGGTTGGGACAGTTCTAATGAACACTGAAGCTTTCTTT; J gene: TRBJ1-1; clone size: .; V gene: TRBV14; D gene: TRBD1
CDR3 protein: CASSPRDNDFYGYTF; CDR3 DNA: TGTGCCAGCAGCCCCCGGGACAACGACTTTTATGGCTACACCTTC; J gene: TRBJ1-2; clone size: .; V gene: TRBV11-3; D gene: .
CDR3 protein: CASSSGGGTNYGYTF; CDR3 DNA: TGCGCCAGCAGCTCAGGAGGCGGCACTAACTATGGCTACACCTTC; J gene: TRBJ1-2; clone size: few; V gene: TRBV5-1; D gene: .
CDR3 protein: CASSFYGARRTASNIQYF; CDR3 DNA: TGTGCCAGCAGTTTTTATGGGGCCAGACGGACCGCCTCAAACATTCAGTACTTC; J gene: TRBJ2-4; clone size: .; V gene: TRBV28; D gene: .
CDR3 protein: CASSLTVAGGPGTDTQYF; CDR3 DNA: TGTGCCAGCAGCTTAACGGTAGCGGGGGGGCCCGGCACAGATACGCAGTATTTT; J gene: TRBJ2-3; clone size: .; V gene: TRBV7-3; D gene: TRBD2
CDR3 protein: CASSLSTSGGAFETQYF; CDR3 DNA: TGTGCCAGCAGTTTATCGACTAGCGGGGGGGCCTTTGAGACCCAGTACTTC; J gene: TRBJ2-5; clone size: .; V gene: TRBV27; D gene: TRBD2
CDR3 protein: CASTERGGRNEQFF; CDR3 DNA: TGTGCCAGTACAGAGCGGGGGGGCCGCAATGAGCAGTTCTTC; J gene: TRBJ2-1; clone size: .; V gene: TRBV2; D gene: TRBD2
CDR3 protein: CATSRVAGGSEQYF; CDR3 DNA: TGTGCCACCAGCAGAGTGGCAGGGGGCAGCGAGCAGTACTTC; J gene: TRBJ2-7; clone size: .; V gene: TRBV15; D gene: TRBD1
CDR3 protein: CASSQDGGDSTEAFF; CDR3 DNA: TGCGCCAGCAGCCAAGACGGAGGGGATTCCACTGAAGCTTTCTTT; J gene: TRBJ1-1; clone size: .; V gene: TRBV4-3; D gene: .
CDR3 protein: CSVDGGSSYEQYF; CDR3 DNA: TGCAGCGTTGACGGCGGCTCCTCCTACGAGCAGTACTTC; J gene: TRBJ2-7; clone size: once; V gene: TRBV29-1; D gene: .
CDR3 protein: CASSPPGGPELSYEQYF; CDR3 DNA: TGCGCCAGCAGTCCCCCCGGCGGGCCCGAACTTTCCTACGAGCAGTACTTC; J gene: TRBJ2-7; clone size: .; V gene: TRBV10-1; D gene: .
CDR3 protein: CASSLIHRGTGELFF; CDR3 DNA: TGTGCCAGCAGCCTCATTCACAGGGGGACCGGGGAGCTGTTTTTT; J gene: TRBJ2-2; clone size: once; V gene: TRBV5-6; D gene: TRBD1
CDR3 protein: CASSFSRIGETQYF; CDR3 DNA: TGCGCCAGCAGCTTTTCGAGGATCGGAGAGACCCAGTACTTC; J gene: TRBJ2-5; clone size: .; V gene: TRBV5-1; D gene: .
CDR3 protein: CASPHLAGARPPLHF; CDR3 DNA: TGTGCCAGCCCGCACCTGGCAGGGGCGAGGCCACCCCTCCACTTT; J gene: TRBJ1-6; clone size: .; V gene: TRBV27; D gene: .
CDR3 protein: CASSQDSRWNTEAFF; CDR3 DNA: TGTGCCAGCAGCCAAGATTCGAGGTGGAACACTGAAGCTTTCTTT; J gene: TRBJ1-1; clone size: .; V gene: TRBV3-1/TRBV3-2; D gene: .
CDR3 protein: CASSPWSGGAFSTGELFF; CDR3 DNA: TGTGCCAGCAGCCCATGGAGCGGGGGGGCTTTTTCCACCGGGGAGCTGTTTTTT; J gene: TRBJ2-2; clone size: once; V gene: TRBV9; D gene: TRBD2
CDR3 protein: CASGGSSYNSPLHF; CDR3 DNA: TGTGCCAGCGGCGGCAGCTCCTATAATTCACCCCTCCACTTT; J gene: TRBJ1-6; clone size: .; V gene: TRBV2; D gene: .
CDR3 protein: CASSWASGGFSYNEQFF; CDR3 DNA: TGTGCCAGCAGTTGGGCGAGCGGGGGGTTTTCCTACAATGAGCAGTTCTTC; J gene: TRBJ2-1; clone size: .; V gene: TRBV27; D gene: TRBD2
CDR3 protein: CASSPGTGKPNTEAFF; CDR3 DNA: TGTGCCAGCAGCCCAGGGACAGGGAAACCAAACACTGAAGCTTTCTTT; J gene: TRBJ1-1; clone size: .; V gene: TRBV13; D gene: TRBD1
CDR3 protein: CASSPRTGGISPLHF; CDR3 DNA: TGTGCCAGCAGCCCCCGGACAGGGGGCATATCACCCCTCCACTTT; J gene: TRBJ1-6; clone size: .; V gene: TRBV7-9; D gene: TRBD1
CDR3 protein: CASSDDRVYGYTF; CDR3 DNA: TGTGCCAGCAGTGACGACAGGGTATATGGCTACACCTTC; J gene: TRBJ1-2; clone size: .; V gene: TRBV25-1; D gene: TRBD1
CDR3 protein: CATSDSPLPSTDTQYF; CDR3 DNA: TGTGCCACCAGTGATTCCCCCCTCCCTAGTACAGATACGCAGTATTTT; J gene: TRBJ2-3; clone size: .; V gene: TRBV24-1; D gene: .
CDR3 protein: CASSIQGRSPLHF; CDR3 DNA: TGTGCCAGTAGTATTCAGGGGCGGTCACCCCTCCACTTT; J gene: TRBJ1-6; clone size: .; V gene: TRBV19; D gene: .
CDR3 protein: CASSGLAAGNEQFF; CDR3 DNA: TGTGCCAGCAGCGGGCTAGCGGCAGGGAATGAGCAGTTCTTC; J gene: TRBJ2-1; clone size: .; V gene: TRBV7-9; D gene: TRBD2
CDR3 protein: CASSPLLLAGGTSTDTQYF; CDR3 DNA: TGTGCCAGCTCACCACTTCTACTAGCGGGGGGCACTAGCACAGATACGCAGTATTTT; J gene: TRBJ2-3; clone size: .; V gene: TRBV18; D gene: TRBD2
CDR3 protein: CAIFEENYGYTF; CDR3 DNA: TGTGCCATCTTTGAGGAGAACTATGGCTACACCTTC; J gene: TRBJ1-2; clone size: few; V gene: TRBV10-3; D gene: .
CDR3 protein: CASSVDGRGVRNQPQHF; CDR3 DNA: TGTGCCAGCAGCGTAGATGGCAGGGGTGTCCGGAATCAGCCCCAGCATTTT; J gene: TRBJ1-5; clone size: once; V gene: TRBV9; D gene: .
CDR3 protein: CASSLLAGGIEQFF; CDR3 DNA: TGTGCCAGCAGTTTACTAGCGGGGGGGATAGAGCAGTTCTTC; J gene: TRBJ2-1; clone size: .; V gene: TRBV27; D gene: TRBD2
CDR3 protein: CASSTSTGLKNIQYF; CDR3 DNA: TGTGCCAGCAGCACCTCTACCGGACTCAAAAACATTCAGTACTTC; J gene: TRBJ2-4; clone size: .; V gene: TRBV25-1; D gene: .
CDR3 protein: CASSPIQGQETQYF; CDR3 DNA: TGTGCCAGCAGTCCTATCCAGGGGCAAGAGACCCAGTACTTC; J gene: TRBJ2-5; clone size: .; V gene: TRBV11-2; D gene: .
CDR3 protein: CASSPGQSFYGYTF; CDR3 DNA: TGTGCCAGCAGCCCGGGACAGAGCTTCTATGGCTACACCTTC; J gene: TRBJ1-2; clone size: .; V gene: TRBV13; D gene: TRBD1
CDR3 protein: CASSYIETGGWWGYTF; CDR3 DNA: TGTGCCAGCAGTTACATCGAGACAGGGGGATGGTGGGGCTACACCTTC; J gene: TRBJ1-2; clone size: few; V gene: TRBV6-6; D gene: TRBD1
CDR3 protein: CASSPTVNYEQYF; CDR3 DNA: TGTGCCAGCTCTCCGACAGTTAACTACGAGCAGTACTTC; J gene: TRBJ2-7; clone size: .; V gene: TRBV18; D gene: .
CDR3 protein: CATSGSLRQTFYGYTF; CDR3 DNA: TGTGCCACCAGTGGGTCTTTGAGGCAGACCTTCTATGGCTACACCTTC; J gene: TRBJ1-2; clone size: .; V gene: TRBV24-1; D gene: .
CDR3 protein: CATSGQGGGADYGYTF; CDR3 DNA: TGTGCCACCAGTGGCCAAGGAGGGGGCGCAGACTATGGCTACACCTTC; J gene: TRBJ1-2; clone size: .; V gene: TRBV24-1; D gene: TRBD1
CDR3 protein: CASTRGTGGLEGYTF; CDR3 DNA: TGTGCCAGCACTCGAGGGACAGGGGGGCTCGAAGGCTACACCTTC; J gene: TRBJ1-2; clone size: once; V gene: TRBV27; D gene: TRBD1